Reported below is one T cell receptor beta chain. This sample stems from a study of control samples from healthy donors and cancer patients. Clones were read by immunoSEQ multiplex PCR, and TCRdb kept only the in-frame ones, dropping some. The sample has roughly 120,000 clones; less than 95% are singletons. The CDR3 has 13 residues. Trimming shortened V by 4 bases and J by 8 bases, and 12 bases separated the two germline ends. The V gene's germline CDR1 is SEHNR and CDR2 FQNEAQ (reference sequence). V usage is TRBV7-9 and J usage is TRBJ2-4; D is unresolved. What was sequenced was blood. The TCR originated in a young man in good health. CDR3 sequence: CASSSRSRDIQYF. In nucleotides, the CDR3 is TGTGCCAGCAGCTCACGTAGCCGGGACATTCAGTACTTC.